The sample holds many counts of the clone carrying this TCR beta chain. From the 5' RACE reads, TCRdb called clonotypes with MiXCR, one entry per CDR3 protein. The table shows some 57,000 distinct CDR3 sequences, with 10% to 12% occurring only once. Germline lookup yields CDR1 SGHAT and CDR2 FQNNGV. Trimming cost V 4 bases and J 1 base, with 8 bases left between them. This CDR3 is 14 amino acids long. The sample is drawn from a study of early T cells in non-severe SARS-CoV-2 infection. The TCR comes from an adult who was a healthcare worker with PCR-confirmed SARS-CoV-2 infection or an uninfected control (not recorded which). Sequenced sample: whole blood. This chain connects TRBV11-2 to TRBJ2-1; maybe TRBD1 (5 bases). CDR3 sequence: CASSSQGSYNEQFF. CDR3 nucleotide sequence: TGTGCCAGCAGCTCCCAGGGATCCTACAATGAGCAGTTCTTC.